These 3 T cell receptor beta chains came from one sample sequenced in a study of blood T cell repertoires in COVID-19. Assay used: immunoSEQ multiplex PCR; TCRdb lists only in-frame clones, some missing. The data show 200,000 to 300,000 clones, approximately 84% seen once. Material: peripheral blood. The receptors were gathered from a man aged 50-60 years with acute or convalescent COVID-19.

CDR3 coding DNA: TGTGCCAGCAGGCGTTTGGGCAGCGGAGATGAAAAACTGTTTTTT. This translates into CASRRLGSGDEKLFF. J is TRBJ1-4 and V is TRBV6-5; no clear D. The CDR3 has 15 residues. Germline CDR1 MNHEY, CDR2 SVGAGI. Trimming left V 6 bases short and J 6 bases short, with 17 bases between.

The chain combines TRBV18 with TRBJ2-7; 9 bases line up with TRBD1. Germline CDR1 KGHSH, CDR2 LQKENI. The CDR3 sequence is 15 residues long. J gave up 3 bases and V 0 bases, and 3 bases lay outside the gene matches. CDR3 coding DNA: TGTGCCAGCTCACCACCAGCGACAGGGGGCTACGAGCAGTACTTC. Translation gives CASSPPATGGYEQYF.

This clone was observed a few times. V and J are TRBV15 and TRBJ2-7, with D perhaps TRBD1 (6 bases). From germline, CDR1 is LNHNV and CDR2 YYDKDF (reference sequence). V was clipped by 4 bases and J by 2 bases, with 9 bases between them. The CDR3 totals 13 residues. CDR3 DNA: TGTGCCACCAGCACTAGACAGGCCTACGAGCAGTACTTC. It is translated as CATSTRQAYEQYF.